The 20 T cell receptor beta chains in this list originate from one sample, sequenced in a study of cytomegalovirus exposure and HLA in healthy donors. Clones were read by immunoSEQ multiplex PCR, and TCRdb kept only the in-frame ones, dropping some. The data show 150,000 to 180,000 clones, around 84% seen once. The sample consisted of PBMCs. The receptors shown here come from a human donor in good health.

In DNA, the CDR3 is TGCGCCAGCAGCAGATTAGGGGGACAGAAGAATGAAAAACTGTTTTTT. Translated, it gives CASSRLGGQKNEKLFF. The chain recombines TRBV5-1 with TRBJ1-4; 7 bases agree with TRBD1. In germline, CDR1 is SGHRS, CDR2 YFSETQ. This CDR3 comprises 16 residues. The trim removed 4 bases at V and 5 bases at J, leaving 11 bases unmatched.

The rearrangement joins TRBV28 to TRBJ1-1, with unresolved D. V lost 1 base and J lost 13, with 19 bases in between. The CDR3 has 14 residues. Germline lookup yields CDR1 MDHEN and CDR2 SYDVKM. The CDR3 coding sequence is TGTGCCAGCAGTTTATCAAGTGTCAGGCCGCACGATTTCTTT. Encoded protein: CASSLSSVRPHDFF.

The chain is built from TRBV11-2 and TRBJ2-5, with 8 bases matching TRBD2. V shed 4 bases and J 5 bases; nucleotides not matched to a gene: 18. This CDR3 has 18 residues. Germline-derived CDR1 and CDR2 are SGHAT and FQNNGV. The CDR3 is CASSSKGRSGSSTETQYF. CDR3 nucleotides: TGTGCCAGCAGCTCCAAGGGGAGGAGCGGGAGTAGTACGGAGACCCAGTACTTC.

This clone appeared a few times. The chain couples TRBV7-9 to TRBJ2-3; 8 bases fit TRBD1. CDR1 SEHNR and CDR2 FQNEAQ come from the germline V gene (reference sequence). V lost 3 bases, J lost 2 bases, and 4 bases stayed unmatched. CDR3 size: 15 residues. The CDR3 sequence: CASSFGTGHTDTQYF. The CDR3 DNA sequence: TGTGCCAGCAGCTTTGGGACAGGCCACACAGATACGCAGTATTTT.

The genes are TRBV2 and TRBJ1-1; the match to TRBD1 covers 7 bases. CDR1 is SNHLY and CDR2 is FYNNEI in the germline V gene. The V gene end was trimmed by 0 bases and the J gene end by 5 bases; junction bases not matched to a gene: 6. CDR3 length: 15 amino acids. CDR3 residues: CASSEALGRGTEAFF. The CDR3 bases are TGTGCCAGCAGTGAAGCGCTGGGCAGGGGGACTGAAGCTTTCTTT.

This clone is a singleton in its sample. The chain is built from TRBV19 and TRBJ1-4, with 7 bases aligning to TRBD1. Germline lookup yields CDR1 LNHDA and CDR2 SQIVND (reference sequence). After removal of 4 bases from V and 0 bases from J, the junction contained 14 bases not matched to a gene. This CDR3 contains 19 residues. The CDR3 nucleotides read TGTGCCAGTAGTACAGGGCTCTACAGGGGATCATCAACTAATGAAAAACTGTTTTTT. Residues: CASSTGLYRGSSTNEKLFF.

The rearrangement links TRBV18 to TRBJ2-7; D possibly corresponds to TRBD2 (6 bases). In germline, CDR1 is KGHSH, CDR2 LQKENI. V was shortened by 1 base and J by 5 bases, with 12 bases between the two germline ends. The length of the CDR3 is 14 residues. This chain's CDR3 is CASSPLSGSHEQYF. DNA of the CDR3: TGTGCCAGCTCACCACTGTCCGGGAGCCACGAGCAGTACTTC.

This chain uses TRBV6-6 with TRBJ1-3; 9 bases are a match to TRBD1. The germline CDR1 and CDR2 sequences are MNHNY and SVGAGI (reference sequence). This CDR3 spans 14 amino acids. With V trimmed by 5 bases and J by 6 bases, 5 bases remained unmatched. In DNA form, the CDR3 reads TGTGCCAGCAGTCCGGACAGGGGATCAAACACCATATATTTT. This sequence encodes CASSPDRGSNTIYF.

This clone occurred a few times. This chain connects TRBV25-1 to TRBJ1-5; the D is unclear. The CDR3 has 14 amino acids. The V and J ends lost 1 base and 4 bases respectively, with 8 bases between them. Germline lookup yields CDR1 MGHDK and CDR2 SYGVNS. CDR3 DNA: TGTGCCAGCAGTGAATCTTACAATAATCAGCCCCAGCATTTT. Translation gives CASSESYNNQPQHF.

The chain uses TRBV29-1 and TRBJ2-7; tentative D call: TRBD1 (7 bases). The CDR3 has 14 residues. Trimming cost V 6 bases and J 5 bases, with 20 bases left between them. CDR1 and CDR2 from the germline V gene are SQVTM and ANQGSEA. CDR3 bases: TGCAGCGTATCCCCCACCGGAGGGGGCAACGAGCAGTACTTC. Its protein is CSVSPTGGGNEQYF.

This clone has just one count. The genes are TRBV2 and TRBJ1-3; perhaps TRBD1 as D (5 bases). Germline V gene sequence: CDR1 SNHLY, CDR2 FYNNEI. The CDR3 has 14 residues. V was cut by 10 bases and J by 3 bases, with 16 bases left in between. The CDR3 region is CAKRGGRSGNTIYF. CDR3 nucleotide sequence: TGTGCCAAGAGGGGAGGAAGAAGTGGAAACACCATATATTTT. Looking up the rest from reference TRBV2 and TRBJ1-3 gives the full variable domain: EPEVTQTPSHQVTQMGQEVILRCVPISNHLYFYWYRQILGQKVEFLVSFYNNEISEKSEIFDDQFSVERPDGSNFTLKIRSTKLEDSAMYFCAKRGGRSGNTIYFGEGSWLTVV.

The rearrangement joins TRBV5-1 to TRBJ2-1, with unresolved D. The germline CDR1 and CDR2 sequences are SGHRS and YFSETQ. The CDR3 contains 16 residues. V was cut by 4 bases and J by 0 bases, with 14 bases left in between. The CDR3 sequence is CASSPDTTSSYNEQFF. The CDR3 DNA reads TGCGCCAGCAGCCCTGACACAACAAGCTCCTACAATGAGCAGTTCTTC. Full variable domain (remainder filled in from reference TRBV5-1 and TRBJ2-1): KAGVTQTPRYLIKTRGQQVTLSCSPISGHRSVSWYQQTPGQGLQFLFEYFSETQRNKGNFPGRFSGRQFSNSRSEMNVSTLELGDSALYLCASSPDTTSSYNEQFFGPGTRLTVL.

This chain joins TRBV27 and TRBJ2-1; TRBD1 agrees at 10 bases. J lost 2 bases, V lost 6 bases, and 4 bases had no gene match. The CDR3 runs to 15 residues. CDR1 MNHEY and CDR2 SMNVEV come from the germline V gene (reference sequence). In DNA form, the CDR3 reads TGTGCCAGCAGCGCCGGGACAGGGGCCTACAATGAGCAGTTCTTC. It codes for CASSAGTGAYNEQFF.

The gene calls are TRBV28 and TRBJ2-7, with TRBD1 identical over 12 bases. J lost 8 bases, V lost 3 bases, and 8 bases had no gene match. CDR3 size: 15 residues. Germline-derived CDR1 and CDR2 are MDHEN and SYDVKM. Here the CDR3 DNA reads TGTGCCAGCAGTTTGCCCGGGACAGGGGGCAAAAAGCAGTACTTC. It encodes CASSLPGTGGKKQYF.

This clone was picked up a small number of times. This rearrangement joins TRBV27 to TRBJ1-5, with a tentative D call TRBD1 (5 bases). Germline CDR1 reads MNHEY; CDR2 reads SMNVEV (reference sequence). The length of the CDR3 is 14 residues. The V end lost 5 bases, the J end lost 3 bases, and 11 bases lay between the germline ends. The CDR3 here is CASSLQGPNQPQHF. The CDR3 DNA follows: TGTGCCAGCAGTCTTCAGGGTCCCAATCAGCCCCAGCATTTT.

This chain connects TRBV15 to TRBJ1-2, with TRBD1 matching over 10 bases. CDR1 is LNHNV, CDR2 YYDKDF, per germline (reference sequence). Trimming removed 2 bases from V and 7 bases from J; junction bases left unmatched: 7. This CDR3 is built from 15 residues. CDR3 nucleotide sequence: TGTGCCACCAGCAGAAACCCCGGGACAGGGGTTGGCTACACCTTC. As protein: CATSRNPGTGVGYTF.

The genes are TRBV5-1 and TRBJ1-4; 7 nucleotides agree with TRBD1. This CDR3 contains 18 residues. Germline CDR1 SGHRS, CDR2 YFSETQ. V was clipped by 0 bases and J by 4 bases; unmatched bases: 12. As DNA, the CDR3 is TGCGCCAGCAGCTTGGGGCACAGGGGAGTAGCCCTTAATGAAAAACTGTTTTTT. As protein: CASSLGHRGVALNEKLFF.

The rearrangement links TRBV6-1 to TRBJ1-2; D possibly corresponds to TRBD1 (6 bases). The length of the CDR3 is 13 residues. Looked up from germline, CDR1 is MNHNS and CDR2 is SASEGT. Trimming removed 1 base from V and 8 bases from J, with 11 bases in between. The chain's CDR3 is CASSEEGTLGYTF. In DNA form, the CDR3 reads TGTGCCAGCAGTGAAGAGGGGACACTCGGCTACACCTTC.

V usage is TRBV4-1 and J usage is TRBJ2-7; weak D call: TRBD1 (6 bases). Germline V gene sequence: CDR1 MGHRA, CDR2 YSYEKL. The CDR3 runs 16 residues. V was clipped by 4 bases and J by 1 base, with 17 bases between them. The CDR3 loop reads CASSRLNRDNSYEQYF. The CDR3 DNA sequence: TGCGCCAGCAGCCGTTTAAATCGGGACAATTCCTACGAGCAGTACTTC.

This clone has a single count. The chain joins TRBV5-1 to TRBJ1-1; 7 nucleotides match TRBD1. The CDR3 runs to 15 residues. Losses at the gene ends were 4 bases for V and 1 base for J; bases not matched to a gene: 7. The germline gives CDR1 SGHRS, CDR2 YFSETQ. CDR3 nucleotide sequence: TGCGCCAGCAGCCGGGACAGATTTTCGAACACTGAAGCTTTCTTT. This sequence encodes CASSRDRFSNTEAFF.